The clone carrying this TCR beta chain has more than one count but fewer than ten. Its antigen is still unknown. The CDR3 runs to 15 residues. Per the germline V gene, CDR1 is SGHNT and CDR2 is YENEEA. Trimming took 5 bases from V and 2 from J; bases not matched to a gene: 9. The source of the sample is a study of T cell responses to AZD1222 COVID-19 vaccine. Background on the study: Second doses were pooled across both intervals (about 4 or about 12 weeks).

Study results and limitations: Regions 160-218 and 743-854 held dominance among vaccine-associated CD4 TCRs, which spanned spike. A reported finding is that nearly half of spike-specific TCRs target unmutated variant regions. Donors were largely white British and mainly female; clonal diversity was possibly underestimated.

Sequenced by immunoSEQ multiplex PCR; TCRdb stores in-frame clones only, minus some. The table has approximately 98,000 clones, 86% seen once. The chain carries TRBV11-3 and TRBJ2-7; 7 bases fit TRBD1. Specimen: peripheral blood, collected on day 0 of AZD1222 vaccination. This clonotype was obtained from an adult in good health. In DNA form, the CDR3 reads TGTGCCAGCAGCCCTTTGACAGGGAGCCCCTACGAGCAGTACTTC. Protein: CASSPLTGSPYEQYF.